The T cell receptor (beta chain) described here comes from a study of early T cells in non-severe SARS-CoV-2 infection. Across the study: Chains from this unsorted whole-blood bulk RNA could not be paired. Study observations and caveats: Clonotype matching in VDJdb favored anti-spike CD8 responses and did not capture private and CD4 specificities.

Individual cDNA molecules each received unique molecular identifiers attached to them. TCRdb fed the 5' RACE reads into MiXCR, producing one record per CDR3 protein. The sample lists about 64,000 distinct CDR3 sequences; around 18% were seen once. As to this clonotype: Its antigen remains unknown.

This clonotype was obtained from an adult who was a healthcare worker with PCR-confirmed SARS-CoV-2 infection or an uninfected control (not recorded which). Sequenced material: whole blood, taken at baseline.

The CDR3 reads CASSPLGQGATDTQYF. DNA for the CDR3: TGTGCCAGCAGTCCCCTCGGACAGGGGGCGACAGATACGCAGTATTTT. The chain is built from TRBV6-5 and TRBJ2-3; 11 bases line up with TRBD1. V gave up 5 bases and J gave up 3 bases; unmatched junction bases: 7. CDR1 and CDR2 (germline): MNHEY, SVGAGI. The CDR3 consists of 16 residues.